The 11 T cell receptor beta chains below all came from one sample that was sequenced in a study of cytomegalovirus exposure and HLA in healthy donors. Amplification used 60 Vbeta primers and 13 Jbeta primers. Profiling relied on immunoSEQ multiplex PCR, and the TCRdb table lists in-frame clones only, not all of them. The repertoire holds 130,000 or so clones, with around 83% as singletons. Input material: PBMCs. These receptors originate from a woman between 18 and 29 years old in good health and CMV-seropositive.

The table lists this clone with a count of one. The V and J genes are TRBV5-1 and TRBJ1-4; 7 bases match TRBD1. Germline CDR1 and CDR2: SGHRS and YFSETQ. Trimming at V came to 2 bases and at J to 5 bases, leaving 6 bases not matched to a gene. The CDR3 consists of 15 residues. The CDR3 DNA reads TGCGCCAGCAGCTTTCGGGACAGCCAAAATGAAAAACTGTTTTTT. Its protein is CASSFRDSQNEKLFF.

The V and J genes are TRBV6-5 and TRBJ2-2; 7 bases map to TRBD2. The CDR3 length is 16 residues. Germline loops: CDR1 MNHEY, CDR2 SVGAGI. V was clipped by 0 bases and J by 1 base; unmatched bases: 2. CDR3 DNA sequence: TGTGCCAGCAGTTACTCAGGCGGGGGGAACACCGGGGAGCTGTTTTTT. This encodes CASSYSGGGNTGELFF.

V usage is TRBV7-2 and J usage is TRBJ2-1; no firm D call. The CDR3 runs to 15 residues. V lost 1 base and J 3 bases, leaving 10 bases between the germline ends. The V gene's germline CDR1 is SGHTA and CDR2 FQGNSA. In DNA, the CDR3 is TGTGCCAGCAGCTTAGGATGGGCAGGCTACAATGAGCAGTTCTTC. Amino acids: CASSLGWAGYNEQFF.

The chain links TRBV28 to TRBJ1-1; 11 bases map to TRBD1. CDR3 size: 15 residues. The ends lost 5 bases at V and 3 bases at J; junction bases unmatched: 5. The V gene's germline CDR1 is MDHEN and CDR2 SYDVKM. The CDR3 reads CASSNGQGADTEAFF. The CDR3 coding sequence is TGTGCCAGCAGTAACGGACAGGGGGCAGACACTGAAGCTTTCTTT.

The chain employs TRBV5-1 and TRBJ2-7; TRBD2 might be the D (5 bases). The CDR3 runs to 12 residues. Germline V lookup: CDR1 SGHRS, CDR2 YFSETQ. V lost 4 bases and J lost 3, with 8 bases in between. In DNA form, the CDR3 reads TGCGCCAGCAGCCCTGACTACTACGAGCAGTACTTC. This gives the protein CASSPDYYEQYF.

The V gene is TRBV4-1, the J gene TRBJ2-7; the match to TRBD1 covers 7 bases. Germline loops: CDR1 MGHRA, CDR2 YSYEKL. With V trimmed by 5 bases and J by 3 bases, 10 bases remained unmatched. The CDR3 has 15 residues. The CDR3 DNA reads as TGCGCCAGCAGCGTCTCCGGGACAGCAGTCTACGAGCAGTACTTC. Translating it yields CASSVSGTAVYEQYF.

J is TRBJ2-3 and V is TRBV5-1, with unresolved D. CDR1 is SGHRS, CDR2 YFSETQ, per germline. CDR3 size: 15 residues. Trimming left V 0 bases short and J 0 bases short, with 8 bases between. The CDR3 sequence: CASSLVRPSTDTQYF. The CDR3 DNA sequence: TGCGCCAGCAGCTTGGTCAGGCCTAGCACAGATACGCAGTATTTT.

The chain links TRBV28 to TRBJ2-1; 11 bases agree with TRBD2. There are 16 residues in the CDR3. The ends lost 2 bases at V and 1 base at J; junction bases unmatched: 1. Germline CDR1 reads MDHEN; CDR2 reads SYDVKM. The CDR3 region has the DNA TGTGCCAGCAGTTTAACTAGCGGGGGTTCCTACAATGAGCAGTTCTTC. It yields the protein CASSLTSGGSYNEQFF. The whole variable domain, remainder taken from reference TRBV28 and TRBJ2-1, is DVKVTQSSRYLVKRTGEKVFLECVQDMDHENMFWYRQDPGLGLRLIYFSYDVKMKEKGDIPEGYSVSREKKERFSLILESASTNQTSMYLCASSLTSGGSYNEQFFGPGTRLTVL.

V and J are TRBV5-1 and TRBJ2-3; the D gene is possibly TRBD1 (6 bases). CDR1 and CDR2 (germline): SGHRS, YFSETQ. The V end lost 2 bases, the J end lost 1 base, and 11 bases lay between the germline ends. The CDR3 is 15 residues long. The CDR3 spells CASSFQGRGTDTQYF. CDR3 DNA: TGCGCCAGCAGCTTCCAGGGGCGCGGCACAGATACGCAGTATTTT.

V and J are TRBV28 and TRBJ2-7; the match to TRBD2 covers 12 bases. CDR1 MDHEN and CDR2 SYDVKM come from the germline V gene. V lost 3 bases, J lost 6 bases, and 15 bases stayed unmatched. CDR3 size: 18 residues. CDR3 amino acids: CASSFPASGGAGGVEQYF. DNA for the CDR3: TGTGCCAGCAGTTTTCCTGCTAGCGGGGGGGCAGGAGGGGTCGAGCAGTACTTC.

The chain couples TRBV2 to TRBJ1-2; no firm D call. The CDR3 covers 15 residues. From germline, CDR1 is SNHLY and CDR2 FYNNEI. Trimming shortened V by 8 bases and J by 0 bases, and 16 bases separated the two germline ends. The CDR3 sequence is CASPVSERANYGYTF. CDR3 coding DNA: TGTGCCAGCCCAGTCAGTGAGCGGGCTAACTATGGCTACACCTTC.